The 15 T cell receptor beta chains below all came from one sample that was sequenced in a study of T cell repertoires in cytomegalovirus infection. MiXCR, applied by TCRdb to the reads, yields one record per CDR3 protein. Here the sample spans around 450,000 distinct CDR3 sequences, over 9% being singletons. The sample consisted of PBMCs. These receptor sequences come from a human donor in good health (CMV status not recorded). Some clones in this sample may be carry-over from other donors' samples.

V usage is TRBV6-5 and J usage is TRBJ1-2; D gene unclear. The germline CDR1 and CDR2 sequences are MNHEY and SVGAGI. The V end was cut by 7 bases, the J end by 1 base, with 13 bases between. The CDR3 covers 14 residues. The CDR3 sequence: CASNMYGSNYGYTF. The CDR3 DNA reads as TGTGCCAGCAATATGTACGGGAGTAACTATGGCTACACCTTC.

This clonotype was seen a few times. The chain is built from TRBV5-4 and TRBJ2-1, with 10 bases matching TRBD1. V trimming: 4 bases; J trimming: 6 bases; junction bases outside the gene matches: 7. The germline V gene has CDR1 SGHNT and CDR2 YYREEE (reference sequence). The CDR3 extends over 15 amino acids. CDR3 DNA: TGTGCCAGCAGCGAGACAGGGGGCCTAGGCAATGAGCAGTTCTTC. It codes for CASSETGGLGNEQFF.

There are many counts of this clonotype. The rearrangement links TRBV12-3 or TRBV12-4 to TRBJ2-3; D is perhaps TRBD1 (6 bases). V lost 5 bases to trimming and J lost 0 bases, with 21 bases between them. The CDR3 spans 18 residues. The CDR3 coding sequence is TGTGCCAGCAGTCCTGTGACAGGCCGACTTGCTAGCACAGATACGCAGTATTTT. This encodes CASSPVTGRLASTDTQYF.

This clonotype has at least ten counts. V usage is TRBV28 and J usage is TRBJ1-1; the D is unclear. V lost 6 bases to trimming and J lost 0 bases, with 11 bases between them. The CDR3 consists of 14 residues. The germline V gene encodes CDR1 MDHEN and CDR2 SYDVKM. For the CDR3, the DNA is TGTGCCAGCAGCAAGACCGCCTTGAACACTGAAGCTTTCTTT. This encodes CASSKTALNTEAFF. Combining the CDR3 with reference TRBV28 and TRBJ1-1 gives the whole variable domain DVKVTQSSRYLVKRTGEKVFLECVQDMDHENMFWYRQDPGLGLRLIYFSYDVKMKEKGDIPEGYSVSREKKERFSLILESASTNQTSMYLCASSKTALNTEAFFGQGTRLTVV.

The chain recombines TRBV3-1 with TRBJ2-3; TRBD2 matches 9 bases. The junction had 5 bases not matched to a gene; V was cut back by 3 bases and J by 1 base. Per germline, CDR1 LGHDT and CDR2 YNNKEL (reference sequence). This CDR3 contains 16 residues. CDR3 sequence (DNA): TGTGCCAGCAGCCAGACTAGCGGAGGGGGCACAGATACGCAGTATTTT. Amino acids: CASSQTSGGGTDTQYF.

This clonotype turned up a few times. The chain is built from TRBV20-1 and TRBJ2-1, with 7 bases that match TRBD2. Losses at the gene ends were 3 bases for V and 3 bases for J; bases not matched to a gene: 5. Germline-derived CDR1 and CDR2 are DFQATT and SNEGSKA (reference sequence). The CDR3 is made up of 14 amino acids. The CDR3 sequence: CSASLGLLYNEQFF. The CDR3 region has the DNA TGCAGTGCTAGTTTGGGACTACTCTACAATGAGCAGTTCTTC.

This clonotype was seen ten or more times. V usage is TRBV2 and J usage is TRBJ2-7; TRBD1 matches at 7 bases. The CDR3 is 14 amino acids. V gave up 3 bases and J gave up 2 bases; unmatched junction bases: 4. Germline V lookup: CDR1 SNHLY, CDR2 FYNNEI. The CDR3 DNA reads as TGTGCCAGCAGTGACAGGGGGTGGCCCTACGAGCAGTACTTC. Its translation: CASSDRGWPYEQYF.

The chain joins TRBV6-1 to TRBJ2-7, with D unresolved. Per the germline V gene, CDR1 is MNHNS and CDR2 is SASEGT. The CDR3 is made up of 13 amino acids. Trimming shortened V by 4 bases and J by 3 bases, and 10 bases separated the two germline ends. The CDR3 is CASSVTAGYEQYF. CDR3 DNA sequence: TGTGCCAGCAGTGTTACGGCTGGCTACGAGCAGTACTTC.

This rearrangement joins TRBV19 to TRBJ1-6, with no clear D. The length of the CDR3 is 19 residues. Germline V gene data show CDR1 as LNHDA and CDR2 as SQIVND (reference sequence). V was shortened by 0 bases and J by 0 bases, with 15 bases between the two germline ends. This CDR3 is CASSIDGQLLSSYNSPLHF. The CDR3 nucleotides read TGTGCCAGTAGTATAGATGGGCAGCTACTGAGCTCCTATAATTCACCCCTCCACTTT.

This clonotype was observed at least ten times. The J gene is TRBJ1-1, the V gene TRBV5-6; D unclear. Germline lookup yields CDR1 SGHDT and CDR2 YYEEEE. The CDR3 sequence is 13 residues long. The V end was cut by 2 bases, the J end by 8 bases, with 13 bases between. CDR3 sequence reads: CASSFGRDWEAFF. The CDR3 DNA reads TGTGCCAGCAGCTTTGGTCGGGATTGGGAAGCTTTCTTT.

The rearrangement joins TRBV12-3 or TRBV12-4 to TRBJ2-1; no clear D gene. The V gene lost 2 bases and the J gene lost 4 bases, with 9 bases spanning the gap. The CDR3 contains 14 residues. This CDR3 is CASSLTGLYNEQFF. CDR3 bases: TGTGCCAGCAGTTTAACGGGTTTATACAATGAGCAGTTCTTC.

This clonotype occurred many times. The CDR3 here is CASTHQGQSYEQYF. CDR3 coding DNA: TGTGCCAGCACCCACCAGGGGCAGTCCTACGAGCAGTACTTC. The rearrangement joins TRBV6-6 to TRBJ2-7; tentatively, D is TRBD1 (6 bases). Between the trimmed V and J ends, which lost 7 bases and 1 base, there was a span of 14 bases. The germline V gene has CDR1 MNHNY and CDR2 SVGAGI (reference sequence). The CDR3 spans 14 residues.

The V and J genes are TRBV24-1 and TRBJ2-1, with TRBD1 matching 9 bases. Germline V gene sequence: CDR1 KGHDR, CDR2 SFDVKD. The CDR3 totals 16 residues. J was trimmed by 4 bases and V by 3 bases; bases with no gene match: 6. CDR3 DNA sequence: TGTGCCACCAGTGATCGGACAGGGGCGAGTTACAATGAGCAGTTCTTC. It is translated as CATSDRTGASYNEQFF.

The rearrangement uses TRBV20-1 and TRBJ2-1, with 8 bases lining up with TRBD2. V shed 2 bases and J 7 bases; nucleotides not matched to a gene: 7. The CDR3 has 14 residues. CDR1 DFQATT and CDR2 SNEGSKA come from the germline V gene (reference sequence). CDR3 nucleotides: TGCAGTGCTAGACGAGCGGGGGTCTTTAATGAGCAGTTCTTC. It yields the protein CSARRAGVFNEQFF.

The rearrangement links TRBV11-2 to TRBJ2-1; the match to TRBD1 covers 7 bases. From germline, CDR1 is SGHAT and CDR2 FQNNGV. The CDR3 has 14 amino acids. Trimming took 3 bases from V and 9 from J; bases not matched to a gene: 8. CDR3 in amino acids: CASSFLRGLGEQFF. The CDR3 DNA reads as TGTGCCAGCAGCTTTCTCAGGGGGTTAGGTGAGCAGTTCTTC.